The 23 T cell receptor beta chains below were found in one sample sequenced in a study of blood T cell repertoires in COVID-19. The table came from immunoSEQ multiplex PCR; TCRdb's copy has only in-frame clones and leaves some out. The sample holds about 190,000 clones, around 79% seen once. The material sequenced was peripheral blood. The receptors shown here come from a woman between 50 and 59 years old with acute or convalescent COVID-19.

This clone showed up just once. The chain has TRBV7-2 and TRBJ1-2, with 7 bases matching TRBD1. CDR1 and CDR2 from the germline V gene are SGHTA and FQGNSA. The CDR3 is 14 amino acids. V shed 5 bases, J shed 8 bases, and the junction held 11 bases outside the gene matches. The CDR3 nucleotides are TGTGCCAGCAGCCCGGACAGGATGACGGGGGGCTACACCTTC. It yields the protein CASSPDRMTGGYTF.

This chain uses TRBV9 with TRBJ1-1; TRBD1 aligns across 8 bases. This CDR3 has 14 residues. V shed 4 bases, J shed 7 bases, and the junction held 9 bases outside the gene matches. In germline, CDR1 is SGDLS, CDR2 YYNGEE. The CDR3 coding sequence is TGTGCCAGCAGCCCATACGACAGGGGAGTTGAAGCTTTCTTT. Translation gives CASSPYDRGVEAFF.

The V and J genes are TRBV14 and TRBJ1-1; perhaps TRBD1 as D (6 bases). This CDR3 region has 13 residues. Trimming took off 3 bases at V and 5 bases at J, with 10 bases between the two ends. CDR1 is SGHDN, CDR2 FVKESK, per germline. This CDR3 is CASSQGTLTEAFF. The DNA of the CDR3 is TGTGCCAGCAGCCAGGGGACATTAACTGAAGCTTTCTTT.

J is TRBJ2-1 and V is TRBV5-1, with D possibly TRBD2 on 5 matching bases. Trimming left V 0 bases short and J 4 bases short, with 5 bases between. CDR3 size: 13 residues. Germline CDR1 SGHRS, CDR2 YFSETQ. CDR3 protein: CASSLGEYNEQFF. The CDR3 nucleotides read TGCGCCAGCAGCTTGGGGGAGTACAATGAGCAGTTCTTC.

This chain uses TRBV6-5 with TRBJ1-1; TRBD1 matches at 7 bases. The germline gives CDR1 MNHEY, CDR2 SVGAGI. The CDR3 consists of 15 residues. Trimming removed 7 bases from V and 3 bases from J; junction bases left unmatched: 11. The CDR3 region is CASTLHRQGHTEAFF. The CDR3 coding sequence is TGTGCCAGCACCTTGCACAGACAGGGTCACACTGAAGCTTTCTTT.

The rearrangement uses TRBV24-1 and TRBJ1-1; perhaps TRBD1 as D (6 bases). V lost 4 bases and J lost 5, with 10 bases in between. In germline, CDR1 is KGHDR, CDR2 SFDVKD. The length of the CDR3 is 13 residues. CDR3 in amino acids: CATSDRGGTEAFF. CDR3 bases: TGTGCCACCAGTGACAGGGGAGGGACTGAAGCTTTCTTT.

The chain has TRBV7-9 and TRBJ2-5; D perhaps matches TRBD1 (6 bases). Trimming pared 5 bases from V and 4 bases from J, leaving 20 bases between. Germline V CDR1 and CDR2: SEHNR, FQNEAQ (reference sequence). The CDR3 contains 16 residues. In nucleotides, the CDR3 is TGTGCCAGCAGCCCAGCCCGGGCAGGGGCAGGAGAGACCCAGTACTTC. Translation gives CASSPARAGAGETQYF.

The rearrangement joins TRBV7-8 to TRBJ2-2; TRBD1 is a possible D gene (6 bases). The V gene's germline CDR1 is SGHVS and CDR2 FQNEAQ. This CDR3 is built from 16 residues. Trimming shortened V by 1 base and J by 5 bases, and 14 bases separated the two germline ends. This chain's CDR3 is CASSLGGGFSTGELFF. CDR3 nucleotide sequence: TGTGCCAGCAGCTTAGGAGGGGGTTTCTCGACCGGGGAGCTGTTTTTT.

A word on this clone: Other DNA variants within this sample encode the same CDR3. This chain joins TRBV5-1 and TRBJ2-1; 7 nucleotides line up with TRBD2. V trimming: 0 bases; J trimming: 0 bases; junction bases outside the gene matches: 0. Germline V gene sequence: CDR1 SGHRS, CDR2 YFSETQ. CDR3 length: 15 amino acids. CDR3 nucleotides: TGCGCCAGCAGCTTGGGCGGGAGCTCCTACAATGAGCAGTTCTTC. Encoded protein: CASSLGGSSYNEQFF. The variable domain in full, completed from reference TRBV5-1 and TRBJ2-1, reads KAGVTQTPRYLIKTRGQQVTLSCSPISGHRSVSWYQQTPGQGLQFLFEYFSETQRNKGNFPGRFSGRQFSNSRSEMNVSTLELGDSALYLCASSLGGSSYNEQFFGPGTRLTVL.

J is TRBJ2-7 and V is TRBV5-5, with TRBD2 matching 9 bases. The CDR3 loop spans 15 amino acids. The germline gives CDR1 SGHKS, CDR2 YYEKEE (reference sequence). The trim removed 4 bases at V and 1 base at J, leaving 6 bases unmatched. CDR3 residues: CASSPGLAISYEQYF. The CDR3 nucleotides are TGTGCCAGCAGCCCAGGACTAGCGATTTCCTACGAGCAGTACTTC. The full variable domain, in which reference TRBV5-5 and TRBJ2-7 provide the parts outside the CDR3, is DAGVTQSPTHLIKTRGQQVTLRCSPISGHKSVSWYQQVLGQGPQFIFQYYEKEERGRGNFPDRFSARQFPNYSSELNVNALLLGDSALYLCASSPGLAISYEQYFGPGTRLTVT.

The J gene is TRBJ1-4, the V gene TRBV28; D gene ambiguous. The germline gives CDR1 MDHEN, CDR2 SYDVKM. Between the trimmed V and J ends, which lost 6 bases and 7 bases, there was a span of 12 bases. This CDR3 contains 13 residues. The CDR3 nucleotides read TGTGCCAGCAGGTCCCCTGTTAGTGAAAAACTGTTTTTT. Protein product: CASRSPVSEKLFF.

The J gene is TRBJ1-4, the V gene TRBV28, with D unresolved. CDR1 and CDR2 from the germline V gene are MDHEN and SYDVKM. The CDR3 consists of 13 residues. V shed 8 bases and J shed 3 bases, with 10 bases lying between them. The CDR3 region has the DNA TGTGCCAGCCGAGGCAACCCTAATGAAAAACTGTTTTTT. Protein: CASRGNPNEKLFF.

This chain uses TRBV7-8 with TRBJ1-6; D is undetermined. The V and J ends lost 2 bases and 10 bases respectively, with 12 bases between them. The CDR3 length is 14 residues. CDR1 is SGHVS and CDR2 is FQNEAQ in the germline V gene. The CDR3 nucleotides are TGTGCCAGCAGCTTATGGCAGGTTGGATCACCCCTCCACTTT. Protein sequence: CASSLWQVGSPLHF.

Details on this clone: At one end, the junction sequence differs from germline, possibly due to a read error. This chain connects TRBV7-2 to TRBJ2-7; 12 positions agree with TRBD2. The CDR3 has 15 amino acids. Germline loops: CDR1 SGHTA, CDR2 FQGNSA. CDR3 sequence (DNA): TGTGCCAGCAGCCTAGCGGGAGGGCCCGGGTACGAGCAGTACTTC. It codes for CASSLAGGPGYEQYF.

The sample holds a few counts of this clone. The V call is TRBV5-5, the J call TRBJ2-1; 11 bases are a match to TRBD2. From germline, CDR1 is SGHKS and CDR2 YYEKEE (reference sequence). The CDR3 contains 18 residues. With 0 bases clipped from V and 3 bases from J, the junction kept 8 bases outside the gene matches. In DNA, the CDR3 is TGTGCCAGCAGCTTGGCCGGTCTAGCGGGAGGTATCTACAATGAGCAGTTCTTC. It is translated as CASSLAGLAGGIYNEQFF.

This chain uses TRBV10-3 with TRBJ1-5; 7 bases map to TRBD1. Germline V CDR1 and CDR2: ENHRY, SYGVKD. Trimming removed 6 bases from V and 2 bases from J; junction bases left unmatched: 13. The CDR3 covers 17 residues. CDR3 in amino acids: CAISRGDGTWGNQPQHF. DNA of the CDR3: TGTGCCATCAGCAGGGGGGATGGAACTTGGGGCAATCAGCCCCAGCATTTT.

The chain links TRBV30 to TRBJ2-7; TRBD2 matches at 8 bases. Germline V gene data show CDR1 as GTSNPN and CDR2 as SVGIG (reference sequence). This CDR3 comprises 13 residues. The V gene end was trimmed by 6 bases and the J gene end by 3 bases; junction bases not matched to a gene: 7. The CDR3 protein is CACDISGNYEQYF. The CDR3 DNA sequence: TGTGCCTGCGATATTAGCGGGAACTACGAGCAGTACTTC.

The chain is built from TRBV5-4 and TRBJ1-4; 10 nucleotides match TRBD1. Looked up from germline, CDR1 is SGHNT and CDR2 is YYREEE (reference sequence). The length of the CDR3 is 17 residues. The junction had 14 bases not matched to a gene; V was cut back by 5 bases and J by 7 bases. CDR3: CASSPSRDRGTREKLFF. For the CDR3, the DNA is TGTGCCAGCAGTCCTTCTCGGGACAGGGGTACCCGTGAAAAACTGTTTTTT.

This chain uses TRBV6-1 with TRBJ1-1; tentative D call: TRBD1 (5 bases). Germline V lookup: CDR1 MNHNS, CDR2 SASEGT. The CDR3 length is 15 residues. The V end lost 0 bases, the J end lost 0 bases, and 8 bases lay between the germline ends. Written as DNA, the CDR3 is TGTGCCAGCAGTGAAGCAGGGGAAATGAACACTGAAGCTTTCTTT. Protein product: CASSEAGEMNTEAFF.

In this sample, this clone turned up a few times. CDR3 nucleotides: TGTGCCAGCAGCTTGAGGACAGGAAATAATTCACCCCTCCACTTT. Its translation: CASSLRTGNNSPLHF. The chain employs TRBV5-8 and TRBJ1-6; 7 nucleotides match TRBD1. Germline V lookup: CDR1 SGHTS, CDR2 YDEGEE. CDR3 length equals 15 residues. Unmatched junction bases numbered 3, after V lost 1 base and J lost 5 bases.

This rearrangement joins TRBV5-1 to TRBJ2-1; 7 bases line up with TRBD1. Looked up from germline, CDR1 is SGHRS and CDR2 is YFSETQ. The V gene end was trimmed by 3 bases and the J gene end by 1 base; junction bases not matched to a gene: 10. CDR3 size: 17 residues. The CDR3 DNA reads TGCGCCAGCAGCTCCGACAGGGCCCTTATTTCCTACAATGAGCAGTTCTTC. It codes for CASSSDRALISYNEQFF.

V is TRBV7-9 and J is TRBJ1-4, with D hard to call. This CDR3 comprises 12 residues. With 10 bases removed from V and 4 bases from J, the gap between germline ends came to 10 bases. Germline CDR1 reads SEHNR; CDR2 reads FQNEAQ (reference sequence). The CDR3 sequence: CATRGINEKLFF. The CDR3, as DNA: TGTGCCACCCGAGGGATTAATGAAAAACTGTTTTTT.

This chain connects TRBV19 to TRBJ2-3; 9 bases match TRBD2. The CDR3 has 16 residues. From germline, CDR1 is LNHDA and CDR2 SQIVND (reference sequence). J was trimmed by 8 bases and V by 0 bases; bases with no gene match: 9. CDR3 region: CASSIEDSGSLVTQYF. DNA of the CDR3: TGTGCCAGTAGTATAGAGGATAGCGGGAGTTTAGTTACGCAGTATTTT.